This T cell receptor beta chain was sequenced during a study of a mutant IDH1 vaccine in newly diagnosed glioma. This CDR3 is 14 amino acids long. Looked up from germline, CDR1 is MNHEY and CDR2 is SMNVEV (reference sequence). Trimming shortened V by 7 bases and J by 4 bases, and 11 bases separated the two germline ends. Profiling relied on immunoSEQ multiplex PCR, and the TCRdb table lists in-frame clones only, not all of them. The table lists tens of thousands of clones, 65% to 80% of them singletons. Note on this clone: Its antigen is still unknown.

Time point here: week 23, last vaccination. Every vaccine dose comprised 300 ug of mutant IDH1 20-mer peptide plus topical imiquimod. V is TRBV27 and J is TRBJ1-6; TRBD1 is a possible D gene (5 bases). Sequenced material: PBMCs, taken from a glioma patient whose treatment included an IDH1 peptide vaccine. This receptor was identified in a man between 45 and 60 years old with glioma. The CDR3 region is CASNEQGYNSPLHF. DNA of the CDR3: TGTGCCAGCAACGAGCAGGGATATAATTCACCCCTCCACTTT.